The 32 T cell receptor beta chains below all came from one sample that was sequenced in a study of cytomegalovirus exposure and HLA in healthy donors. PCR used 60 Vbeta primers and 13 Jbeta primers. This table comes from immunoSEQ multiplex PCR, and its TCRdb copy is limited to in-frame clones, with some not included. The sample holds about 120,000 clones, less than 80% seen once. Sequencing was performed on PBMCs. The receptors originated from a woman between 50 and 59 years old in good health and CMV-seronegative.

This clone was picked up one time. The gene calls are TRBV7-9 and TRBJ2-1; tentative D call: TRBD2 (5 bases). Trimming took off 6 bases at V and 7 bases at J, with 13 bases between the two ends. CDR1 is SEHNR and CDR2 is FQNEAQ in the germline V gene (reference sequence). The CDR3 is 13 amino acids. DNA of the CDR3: TGTGCCAGCAGGGTGCGTAGCGAGAATGAGCAGTTCTTC. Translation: CASRVRSENEQFF.

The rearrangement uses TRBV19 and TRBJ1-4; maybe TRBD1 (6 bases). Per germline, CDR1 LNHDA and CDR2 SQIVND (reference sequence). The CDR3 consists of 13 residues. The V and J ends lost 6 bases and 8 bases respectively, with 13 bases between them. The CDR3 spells CASRQGQQEKLFF. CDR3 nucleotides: TGTGCCAGTAGACAGGGACAACAGGAAAAACTGTTTTTT.

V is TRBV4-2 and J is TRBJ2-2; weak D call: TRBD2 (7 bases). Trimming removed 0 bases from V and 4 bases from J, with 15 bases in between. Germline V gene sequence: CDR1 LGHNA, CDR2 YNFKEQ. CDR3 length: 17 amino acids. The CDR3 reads CASSQDLGGQSTGELFF. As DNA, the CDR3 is TGTGCCAGCAGCCAAGATTTGGGGGGGCAGAGCACCGGGGAGCTGTTTTTT.

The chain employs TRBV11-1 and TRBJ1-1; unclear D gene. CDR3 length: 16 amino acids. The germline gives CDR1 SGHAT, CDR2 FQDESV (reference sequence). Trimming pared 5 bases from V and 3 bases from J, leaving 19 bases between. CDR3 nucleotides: TGTGCCAGCAGCCCAAATTCGGGTTGGATCGACACTGAAGCTTTCTTT. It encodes CASSPNSGWIDTEAFF.

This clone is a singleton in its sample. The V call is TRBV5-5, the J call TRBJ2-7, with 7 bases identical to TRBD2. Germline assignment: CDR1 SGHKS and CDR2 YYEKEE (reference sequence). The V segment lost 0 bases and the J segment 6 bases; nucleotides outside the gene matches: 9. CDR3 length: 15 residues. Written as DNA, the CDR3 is TGTGCCAGCAGCTTGGGACAAGCGTGGGGGGGCGAGCAGTACTTC. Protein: CASSLGQAWGGEQYF.

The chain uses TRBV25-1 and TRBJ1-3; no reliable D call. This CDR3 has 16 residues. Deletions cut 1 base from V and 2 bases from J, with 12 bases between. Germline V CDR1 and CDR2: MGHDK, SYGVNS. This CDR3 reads CASSESRGRPGNTIYF. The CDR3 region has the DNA TGTGCCAGCAGTGAATCACGGGGAAGGCCTGGAAACACCATATATTTT.

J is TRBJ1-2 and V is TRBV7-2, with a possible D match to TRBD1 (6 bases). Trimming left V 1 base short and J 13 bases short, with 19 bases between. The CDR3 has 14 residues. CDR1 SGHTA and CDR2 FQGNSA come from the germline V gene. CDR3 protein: CASSLGGGGRAFTF. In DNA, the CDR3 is TGTGCCAGCAGCTTAGGAGGGGGGGGCAGGGCCTTCACCTTC.

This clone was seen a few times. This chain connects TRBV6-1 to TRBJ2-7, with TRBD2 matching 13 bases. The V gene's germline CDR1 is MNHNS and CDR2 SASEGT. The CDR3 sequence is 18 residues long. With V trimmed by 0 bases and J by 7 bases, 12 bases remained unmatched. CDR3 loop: CASSEAEGLAGVEGEQYF. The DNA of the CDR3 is TGTGCCAGCAGTGAAGCGGAAGGACTAGCGGGAGTGGAAGGGGAGCAGTACTTC.

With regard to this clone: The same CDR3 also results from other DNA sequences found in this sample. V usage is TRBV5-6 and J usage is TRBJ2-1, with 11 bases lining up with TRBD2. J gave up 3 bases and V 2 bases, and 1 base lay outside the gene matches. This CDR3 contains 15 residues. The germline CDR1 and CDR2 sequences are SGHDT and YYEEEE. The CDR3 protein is CASSLLAGDYNEQFF. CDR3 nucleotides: TGTGCCAGCAGCTTACTAGCGGGAGACTACAATGAGCAGTTCTTC.

The CDR3 DNA is TGTGCCAGCAGCTTGGACGGGGGGGTCCAGCCCCAGCATTTT. As protein: CASSLDGGVQPQHF. The chain employs TRBV5-4 and TRBJ1-5; possibly TRBD1 for D (5 bases). CDR3 size: 14 residues. In germline, CDR1 is SGHNT, CDR2 YYREEE (reference sequence). Trimming pared 0 bases from V and 7 bases from J, leaving 11 bases between.

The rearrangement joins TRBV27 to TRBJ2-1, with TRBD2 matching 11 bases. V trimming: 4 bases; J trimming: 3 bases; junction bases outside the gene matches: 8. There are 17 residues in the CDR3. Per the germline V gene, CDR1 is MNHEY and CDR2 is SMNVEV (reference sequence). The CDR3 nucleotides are TGTGCCAGCAGTTCCCATGTAGCGGGAGGGTTCTACAATGAGCAGTTCTTC. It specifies CASSSHVAGGFYNEQFF.

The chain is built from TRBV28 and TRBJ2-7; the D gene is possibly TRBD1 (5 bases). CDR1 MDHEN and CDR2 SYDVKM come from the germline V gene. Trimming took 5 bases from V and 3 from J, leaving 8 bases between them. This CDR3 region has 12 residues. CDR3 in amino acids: CASSPDSYEQYF. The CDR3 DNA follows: TGTGCCAGCAGTCCAGACAGCTACGAGCAGTACTTC.

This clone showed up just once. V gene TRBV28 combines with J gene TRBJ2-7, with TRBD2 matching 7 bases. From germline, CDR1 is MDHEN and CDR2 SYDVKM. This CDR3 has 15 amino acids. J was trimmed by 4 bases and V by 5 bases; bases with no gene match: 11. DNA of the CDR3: TGTGCCAGCAGTCTCCGGGAGGCCGGGAGGTACGAGCAGTACTTC. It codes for CASSLREAGRYEQYF.

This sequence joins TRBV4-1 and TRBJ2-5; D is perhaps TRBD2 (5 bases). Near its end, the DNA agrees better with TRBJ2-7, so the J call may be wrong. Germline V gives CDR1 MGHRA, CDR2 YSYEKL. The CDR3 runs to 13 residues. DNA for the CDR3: TGCGCCAGCAGCCTAAGACTATTCTACGAGCAGTACTTC. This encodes CASSLRLFYEQYF.

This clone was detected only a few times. The CDR3 region has the DNA TGTGCCAGCAGGGGTCGACAGCCCACTGAAGCTTTCTTT. Translation gives CASRGRQPTEAFF. This chain connects TRBV6-6 to TRBJ1-1; possible D gene TRBD1, 5 bases. The length of the CDR3 is 13 residues. The V gene's germline CDR1 is MNHNY and CDR2 SVGAGI (reference sequence). V was cut by 6 bases and J by 4 bases, with 12 bases left in between.

In DNA form, the CDR3 reads TGTGCCAGCAGCTTAGGACAGGAAGCTTTCTTT. It is translated as CASSLGQEAFF. V and J are TRBV7-2 and TRBJ1-1; the D gene is possibly TRBD1 (5 bases). Germline-derived CDR1 and CDR2 are SGHTA and FQGNSA. V gave up 1 base and J gave up 8 bases, with 5 bases separating them. This CDR3 has 11 amino acids.

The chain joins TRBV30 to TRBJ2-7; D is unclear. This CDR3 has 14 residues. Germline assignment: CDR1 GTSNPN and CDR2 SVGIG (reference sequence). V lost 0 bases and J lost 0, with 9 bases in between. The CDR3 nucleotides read TGTGCCTGGAGTGTTTCGAGCCTCTCCTACGAGCAGTACTTC. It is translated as CAWSVSSLSYEQYF. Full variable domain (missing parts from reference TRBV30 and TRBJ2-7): SQTIHQWPATLVQPVGSPLSLECTVEGTSNPNLYWYRQAAGRGLQLLFYSVGIGQISSEVPQNLSASRPQDRQFILSSKKLLLSDSGFYLCAWSVSSLSYEQYFGPGTRLTVT.

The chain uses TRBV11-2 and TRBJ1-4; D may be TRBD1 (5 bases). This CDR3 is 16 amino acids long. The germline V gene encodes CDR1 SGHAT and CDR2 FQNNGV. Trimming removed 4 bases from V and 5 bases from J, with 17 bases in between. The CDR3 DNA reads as TGTGCCAGCAGCTCACTTCGCGGAGGGGTGAATGAAAAACTGTTTTTT. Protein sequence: CASSSLRGGVNEKLFF.

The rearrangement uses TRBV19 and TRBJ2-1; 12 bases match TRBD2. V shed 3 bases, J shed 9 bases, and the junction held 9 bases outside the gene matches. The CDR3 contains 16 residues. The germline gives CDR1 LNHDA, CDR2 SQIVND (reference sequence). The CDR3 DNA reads TGTGCCAGTAGTATTCCGTCTAGCGGGAGGGCCGGTGAGCAGTTCTTC. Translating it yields CASSIPSSGRAGEQFF.

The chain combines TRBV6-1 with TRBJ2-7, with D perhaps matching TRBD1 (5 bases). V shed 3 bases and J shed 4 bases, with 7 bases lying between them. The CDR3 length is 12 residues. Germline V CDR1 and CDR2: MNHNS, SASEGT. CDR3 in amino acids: CASSDRVYEQYF. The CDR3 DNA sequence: TGTGCCAGCAGTGACAGGGTGTACGAGCAGTACTTC.

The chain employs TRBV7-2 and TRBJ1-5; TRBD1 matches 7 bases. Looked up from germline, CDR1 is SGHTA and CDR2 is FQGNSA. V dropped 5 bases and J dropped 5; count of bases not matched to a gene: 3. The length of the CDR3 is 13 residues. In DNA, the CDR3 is TGTGCCAGCAGCGCACAGGGGTATCAGCCCCAGCATTTT. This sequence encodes CASSAQGYQPQHF.

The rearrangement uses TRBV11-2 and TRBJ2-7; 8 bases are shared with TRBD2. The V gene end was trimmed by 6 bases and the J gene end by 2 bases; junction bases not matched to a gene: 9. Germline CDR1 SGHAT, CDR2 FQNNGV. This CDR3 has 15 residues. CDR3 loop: CASRKLAENPYEQYF. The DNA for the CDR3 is TGTGCCAGCAGGAAACTAGCGGAGAACCCCTACGAGCAGTACTTC. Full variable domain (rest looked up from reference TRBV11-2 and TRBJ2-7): EAGVAQSPRYKIIEKRQSVAFWCNPISGHATLYWYQQILGQGPKLLIQFQNNGVVDDSQLPKDRFSAERLKGVDSTLKIQPAKLEDSAVYLCASRKLAENPYEQYFGPGTRLTVT.

CDR3 DNA sequence: TGTGCCAGCGGGGACAGTGCAACTAATGAAAAACTGTTTTTT. It translates to CASGDSATNEKLFF. The V call is TRBV6-5, the J call TRBJ1-4; TRBD1 aligns across 7 bases. CDR1 is MNHEY, CDR2 SVGAGI, per germline. CDR3 length: 14 amino acids. V trimming: 8 bases; J trimming: 0 bases; junction bases outside the gene matches: 3.

CDR3 sequence: CASSPQGRGSGANVLTF. The CDR3, as DNA: TGTGCCAGCTCACCCCAGGGTCGAGGCTCTGGGGCCAACGTCCTGACTTTC. The rearrangement uses TRBV18 and TRBJ2-6; D might be TRBD1 (5 bases). V lost 3 bases and J 0 bases, leaving 12 bases between the germline ends. Germline values: CDR1 KGHSH, CDR2 LQKENI. CDR3 size: 17 residues.

The DNA for the CDR3 is TGTGCCTGGAGTCCGGACTCAACCCCGTATGGCTACACCTTC. It encodes CAWSPDSTPYGYTF. V usage is TRBV30 and J usage is TRBJ1-2; D not resolved. V was trimmed by 2 bases and J by 5 bases, leaving 15 bases between them. This CDR3 is built from 14 residues. Germline V CDR1 and CDR2: GTSNPN, SVGIG (reference sequence).

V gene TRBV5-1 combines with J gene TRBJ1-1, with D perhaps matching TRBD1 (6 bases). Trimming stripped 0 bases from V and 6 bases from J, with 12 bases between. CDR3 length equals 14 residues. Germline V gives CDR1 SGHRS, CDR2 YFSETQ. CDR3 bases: TGCGCCAGCAGCTTGGTGCAGGGGATCCCTGAAGCTTTCTTT. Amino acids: CASSLVQGIPEAFF.

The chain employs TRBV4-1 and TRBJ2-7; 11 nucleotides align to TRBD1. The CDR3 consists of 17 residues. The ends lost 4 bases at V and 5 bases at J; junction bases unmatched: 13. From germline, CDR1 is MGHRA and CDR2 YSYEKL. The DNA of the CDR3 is TGCGCCAGCAGCCCGTATAACCCCGGGACAGGGGGACACGAGCAGTACTTC. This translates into CASSPYNPGTGGHEQYF.

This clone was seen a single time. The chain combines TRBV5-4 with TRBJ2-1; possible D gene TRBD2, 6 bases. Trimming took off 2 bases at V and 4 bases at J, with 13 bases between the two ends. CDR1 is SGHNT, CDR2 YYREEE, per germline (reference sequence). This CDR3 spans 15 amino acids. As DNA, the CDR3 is TGTGCCAGCAGCTTTGCGGGACTTGTTTACAATGAGCAGTTCTTC. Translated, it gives CASSFAGLVYNEQFF.

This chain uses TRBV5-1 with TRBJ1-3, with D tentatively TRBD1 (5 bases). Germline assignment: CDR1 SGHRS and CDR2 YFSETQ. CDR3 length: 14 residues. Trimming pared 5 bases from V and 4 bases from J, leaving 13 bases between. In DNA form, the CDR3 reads TGCGCCAGCAGTTACGACAGCCTAGGAAACACCATATATTTT. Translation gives CASSYDSLGNTIYF.

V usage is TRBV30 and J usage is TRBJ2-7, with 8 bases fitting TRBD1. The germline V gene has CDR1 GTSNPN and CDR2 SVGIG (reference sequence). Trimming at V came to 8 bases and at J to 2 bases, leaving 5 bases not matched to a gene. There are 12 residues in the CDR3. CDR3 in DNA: TGTGCCACCGGACAGGGCCCCTACGAGCAGTACTTC. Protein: CATGQGPYEQYF.

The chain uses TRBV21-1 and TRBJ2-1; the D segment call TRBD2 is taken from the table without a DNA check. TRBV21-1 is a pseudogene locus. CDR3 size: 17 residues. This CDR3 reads CASSRGAGDEASHEQFF. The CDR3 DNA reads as TGTGCCAGCAGCCGTGGGGCGGGGGACGAAGCGTCCCATGAGCAGTTCTTC.

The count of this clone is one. The CDR3 region has the DNA TGTGCCATCAGTGTCGGGGGAACCGGGGAGCTGTTTTTT. It specifies CAISVGGTGELFF. The rearrangement uses TRBV10-3 and TRBJ2-2, with D maybe TRBD2 (6 bases). The V end lost 4 bases, the J end lost 5 bases, and 8 bases lay between the germline ends. The CDR3 covers 13 residues. Germline CDR1 ENHRY, CDR2 SYGVKD.